Listed below are T cell receptor beta chains from one sample, sequenced in a study of T cell changes during pregnancy in multiple sclerosis. The protocol was immunoSEQ multiplex PCR, while the TCRdb copy is restricted to in-frame clones and leaves out a portion. The profile covers 30,000 to 45,000 clones, with approximately 92% appearing a single time and about 1.3% taken by the ten largest. The sequenced material came from PBMCs (not recorded whether the cells were cultured). The receptors stem from a female donor with multiple sclerosis, enrolled in a pregnancy study. CDR3s include the opening cysteine and the closing phenylalanine or tryptophan. D genes are given only for firm matches. A clone size is listed for some rows: how often the clone was seen (once, few, many), or a class if it is expanded.

NA	TRBJ2-1	TRBV27	TRBD2	CASSLWSRGGSGTYNEQFF	TGTGCCAGCAGTTTATGGAGCCGGGGAGGGAGTGGAACCTACAATGAGCAGTTCTTC
NA	TRBJ2-7	TRBV5-4	TRBD1	CASSYDRGRYEQYF	TGTGCCAGCAGCTATGACAGGGGAAGGTACGAGCAGTACTTC
NA	TRBJ2-1	TRBV27	NA	CASSIPRVDGIGNEQFF	TGTGCCAGCAGTATCCCCAGGGTAGACGGGATCGGGAATGAGCAGTTCTTC
NA	TRBJ1-3	TRBV5-6	NA	CASTGGNTIYF	TGTGCCAGCACTGGAGGAAACACCATATATTTT
NA	TRBJ2-3	TRBV7-2	NA	CASSLRDSYTDTQYF	TGTGCCAGCAGCTTACGGGACTCATACACAGATACGCAGTATTTT
NA	TRBJ2-7	TRBV27	NA	CASSLAGPTYEQYF	TGTGCCAGCAGTTTAGCGGGGCCGACCTACGAGCAGTACTTC
NA	TRBJ2-6	TRBV7-9	TRBD1	CASSPGQPQVESGANVLTF	TGTGCCAGCAGCCCGGGACAGCCCCAGGTAGAATCTGGGGCCAACGTCCTGACTTTC
NA	TRBJ2-3	TRBV30	TRBD2	CACRLASTDTQYF	TGTGCCTGCAGACTAGCGAGCACAGATACGCAGTATTTT
NA	TRBJ1-1	TRBV21-1	NA	CASSKGQSMNTEAFF	TGTGCCAGCAGCAAAGGACAGTCAATGAACACTGAAGCTTTCTTT
NA	TRBJ2-7	TRBV11-2	NA	CASSYEDSSYEQYF	TGTGCCAGCAGCTACGAGGACAGCTCCTACGAGCAGTACTTC
NA	TRBJ1-1	TRBV11-2	NA	CASSLLRGGRAEAFF	TGTGCCAGCAGCTTACTCAGGGGAGGGAGGGCTGAAGCTTTCTTT
NA	TRBJ2-5	TRBV5-1	TRBD1	CASSFFPGDKTGGNPYF	TGCGCCAGCAGCTTTTTCCCCGGGGACAAAACAGGGGGTAATCCGTACTTC
NA	TRBJ2-3	TRBV2	NA	CASSEWFAPSTDTQYF	TGTGCCAGCAGTGAGTGGTTTGCTCCTAGCACAGATACGCAGTATTTT
NA	TRBJ1-5	TRBV27	NA	CASRTGISPQHF	TGTGCCAGCAGGACTGGTATCAGCCCCCAGCATTTT
NA	TRBJ2-7	TRBV15	NA	CATSRAGSSYEQYF	TGTGCCACCAGCAGAGCGGGGAGTTCCTACGAGCAGTACTTC
NA	TRBJ2-7	TRBV5-6	NA	CASSLGRSYEQYF	TGTGCCAGCAGCTTGGGACGGTCCTACGAGCAGTACTTC
medium-sized	TRBJ1-1	TRBV21-1	NA	CASSKDRGITEAFF	TGTGCCAGCAGCAAAGATCGGGGGATAACTGAAGCTTTCTTT
once	TRBJ2-7	TRBV5-1	TRBD2	CASSLEGGRLLAYEQYF	TGCGCCAGCAGCTTGGAGGGCGGGAGACTGCTAGCGTACGAGCAGTACTTC
NA	TRBJ2-5	TRBV6-1	NA	CASSELERTLGAGETQYF	TGTGCCAGCAGTGAACTAGAACGGACCCTAGGGGCTGGAGAGACCCAGTACTTC
NA	TRBJ1-2	TRBV21-1	NA	CASSNWGASGYTF	TGTGCCAGCAGCAATTGGGGGGCTAGTGGCTACACCTTC
NA	TRBJ1-2	TRBV5-1	NA	CASSLGEGDYGYTF	TGCGCCAGCAGCTTGGGCGAGGGTGACTATGGCTACACCTTC
NA	TRBJ2-5	TRBV28	NA	CASSLAIRAGETQYF	TGTGCCAGCAGTTTAGCGATCAGGGCGGGGGAGACCCAGTACTTC
NA	TRBJ2-1	TRBV14	TRBD2	CASTISLSRLADPPYNEQFF	TGTGCCAGCACCATCAGTCTTTCGAGACTAGCGGATCCTCCCTACAATGAGCAGTTCTTC
NA	TRBJ2-1	TRBV6-4	TRBD2	CASRPTSGSSYNEQFF	TGTGCCAGCAGACCCACTAGCGGAAGCTCCTACAATGAGCAGTTCTTC
once	TRBJ1-5	TRBV6-1	TRBD1	CASSDRQGRDQPQHF	TGTGCCAGCAGTGACAGACAGGGGCGGGATCAGCCCCAGCATTTT
NA	TRBJ1-3	TRBV7-7	NA	CASSLGQGNTIYF	TGTGCCAGCAGCTTGGGGCAAGGAAACACCATATATTTT
NA	TRBJ1-1	TRBV7-2	NA	CASSVKPGWRGAFF	TGTGCCAGCAGCGTAAAACCCGGCTGGAGGGGAGCTTTCTTT
NA	TRBJ2-7	TRBV6-1	TRBD2	CASSETVAGGPYEQYF	TGTGCCAGCAGTGAAACCGTGGCGGGAGGGCCTTACGAGCAGTACTTC
NA	TRBJ2-2	TRBV30	NA	CAWSVNEGRDTGELFF	TGTGCCTGGAGTGTGAATGAGGGGCGAGACACCGGGGAGCTGTTTTTT
NA	TRBJ2-4	TRBV6-5	NA	CATRTGGDIQYF	TGTGCCACCAGGACTGGTGGGGACATTCAGTACTTC